This record looks at one TCR beta chain sequence and its context. The antigen remains undetermined. The study based diagnoses on clinical symptoms, serum thyroxine and TRAb, thyroid ultrasound and orbital computed tomography. The CDR3 loop spans 15 amino acids. The germline V gene has CDR1 SQVTM and CDR2 ANQGSEA. The V segment lost 3 bases and the J segment 6 bases; nucleotides outside the gene matches: 5. This sample is drawn from a study of T cells in Graves' hyperthyroidism and ophthalmopathy. Study-level results: Most clonotypes that expanded in the thyroid above 0.001 also showed up in blood. Ophthalmopathy and stable hyperthyroidism were separated by a 13 V-J model.

There were TCR beta CDR3 regions amplified from RNA transcripts. During a first-round RT-PCR of the TCR CDR3, the HTBI primer set was used. TCRdb reprocessed the multiplex PCR reads with MiXCR, giving one entry per CDR3 protein. The sample has fewer than 450,000 distinct CDR3 sequences, about a sixth seen once. This sequence was found in a woman aged 30 to 39 with Graves' hyperthyroidism that later progressed to Graves' ophthalmopathy. The gene calls are TRBV29-1 and TRBJ2-1; 13 positions agree with TRBD2. Sequencing used blood. The chain's CDR3 is CSVDPTSGRANEQFF. The CDR3 nucleotides are TGCAGCGTTGACCCAACTAGCGGGAGGGCCAATGAGCAGTTCTTC.